Listed here are 12 T cell receptor beta chains from one sample, sequenced in a study of cytomegalovirus exposure and HLA in healthy donors. The PCR used 60 Vbeta and 13 Jbeta primers. Method: immunoSEQ multiplex PCR; TCRdb's copy keeps in-frame clones and lacks some. Of some 100,000 clones detected, approximately 80% appear once; the ten largest clones hold 9.5% to 12%. The sample taken for sequencing was PBMCs. The receptors here all came from a man between 40 and 49 years old in good health and CMV-seropositive.

This clone was counted a few times. This chain joins TRBV7-2 and TRBJ2-5; tentatively, D is TRBD2 (5 bases). CDR3 length: 14 residues. Trimming removed 2 bases at V and 5 bases at J, with 12 bases between. Per the germline V gene, CDR1 is SGHTA and CDR2 is FQGNSA. Written as DNA, the CDR3 is TGTGCCAGCAGCTTATCCCCTAGCCGGGAGACCCAGTACTTC. Its translation: CASSLSPSRETQYF.

The chain links TRBV5-5 to TRBJ2-2; TRBD1 agrees at 9 bases. The CDR3 extends over 16 amino acids. The germline V gene has CDR1 SGHKS and CDR2 YYEKEE (reference sequence). With 2 bases clipped from V and 5 bases from J, the junction kept 7 bases outside the gene matches. CDR3: CASSLTGTGRTGELFF. The CDR3 DNA is TGTGCCAGCAGCTTAACCGGGACAGGGAGGACCGGGGAGCTGTTTTTT.

The genes are TRBV5-1 and TRBJ2-2, with TRBD1 matching 9 bases. Trimming removed 5 bases from V and 3 bases from J; junction bases left unmatched: 8. Germline V gene sequence: CDR1 SGHRS, CDR2 YFSETQ. The CDR3 consists of 16 residues. The CDR3 protein is CASRRDRVGHTGELFF. The DNA for the CDR3 is TGCGCCAGCAGGCGGGACAGGGTCGGGCACACCGGGGAGCTGTTTTTT.

The chain carries TRBV7-2 and TRBJ1-5; tentatively, D is TRBD1 (6 bases). Germline V gene data show CDR1 as SGHTA and CDR2 as FQGNSA. This CDR3 has 14 amino acids. The V and J ends lost 5 bases and 4 bases respectively, with 12 bases between them. The CDR3 sequence: CASSPYRANQPQHF. The CDR3 bases are TGTGCCAGCAGCCCCTACAGGGCAAATCAGCCCCAGCATTTT.

Only a few counts were recorded for this clone. V is TRBV28 and J is TRBJ1-6; D gene uncertain. Per germline, CDR1 MDHEN and CDR2 SYDVKM. Trimming cost V 5 bases and J 7 bases, with 12 bases left between them. The length of the CDR3 is 14 residues. CDR3 loop: CASSTTGWNSPLHF. The CDR3 DNA sequence: TGTGCCAGCAGTACCACCGGGTGGAATTCACCCCTCCACTTT.

The table lists this clone with a count of one. The chain has TRBV6-5 and TRBJ2-7; TRBD2 might be the D (6 bases). The length of the CDR3 is 14 residues. Germline V gene data show CDR1 as MNHEY and CDR2 as SVGAGI. Trimming shortened V by 3 bases and J by 0 bases, and 9 bases separated the two germline ends. In DNA, the CDR3 is TGTGCCAGCAGTTATGACGGGAGCTCCTACGAGCAGTACTTC. Translating gives CASSYDGSSYEQYF.

V is TRBV20-1 and J is TRBJ2-7, with D perhaps matching TRBD1 (5 bases). This CDR3 is built from 11 residues. Between the trimmed V and J ends, which lost 6 bases and 7 bases, there was a span of 13 bases. CDR1 and CDR2 (germline): DFQATT, SNEGSKA (reference sequence). The CDR3 reads CSALVAGEQYF. The CDR3 nucleotides are TGCAGTGCGTTGGTCGCAGGGGAGCAGTACTTC.

This chain uses TRBV6-5 with TRBJ2-7; 7 bases align to TRBD1. This CDR3 comprises 14 residues. V trimming: 2 bases; J trimming: 7 bases; junction bases outside the gene matches: 8. The germline CDR1 and CDR2 sequences are MNHEY and SVGAGI. DNA of the CDR3: TGTGCCAGCAGTTACAGGGGGCGGGTCCGGGAGCAGTACTTC. This encodes CASSYRGRVREQYF.

As for this clone: Relative to the germline gene, one junction end is altered; a read error may explain this. The chain is built from TRBV5-4 and TRBJ2-7, with TRBD1 identical over 11 bases. The CDR3 length is 15 residues. In germline, CDR1 is SGHNT, CDR2 YYREEE (reference sequence). The CDR3: CASSPGQGALHEQYF. CDR3 in DNA: TGCGCCAGCAGCCCAGGACAGGGGGCTCTCCACGAGCAGTACTTC.

This chain links TRBV7-8 with TRBJ2-4; D may be TRBD1 (6 bases). The CDR3 sequence is 14 residues long. CDR1 and CDR2 (germline): SGHVS, FQNEAQ. Trimming pared 5 bases from V and 2 bases from J, leaving 10 bases between. DNA for the CDR3: TGTGCCAGCAGCCCTACAGGGACCAAAAACATTCAGTACTTC. Translation gives CASSPTGTKNIQYF.

The CDR3 reads CASSTFPGQGGSGANVLTF. CDR3 bases: TGTGCCAGCAGTACCTTCCCGGGACAGGGTGGCTCTGGGGCCAACGTCCTGACTTTC. The V gene is TRBV28, the J gene TRBJ2-6, with TRBD1 matching over 9 bases. Germline loops: CDR1 MDHEN, CDR2 SYDVKM. This CDR3 spans 19 amino acids. Trimming at V came to 5 bases and at J to 0 bases, leaving 11 bases not matched to a gene.

The chain links TRBV6-5 to TRBJ1-2; 9 bases are a match to TRBD1. Trimming at V came to 5 bases and at J to 0 bases, leaving 1 base not matched to a gene. From germline, CDR1 is MNHEY and CDR2 SVGAGI. There are 14 residues in the CDR3. Written as DNA, the CDR3 is TGTGCCAGCAGTAGGACAGGGGCTAACTATGGCTACACCTTC. This encodes CASSRTGANYGYTF.